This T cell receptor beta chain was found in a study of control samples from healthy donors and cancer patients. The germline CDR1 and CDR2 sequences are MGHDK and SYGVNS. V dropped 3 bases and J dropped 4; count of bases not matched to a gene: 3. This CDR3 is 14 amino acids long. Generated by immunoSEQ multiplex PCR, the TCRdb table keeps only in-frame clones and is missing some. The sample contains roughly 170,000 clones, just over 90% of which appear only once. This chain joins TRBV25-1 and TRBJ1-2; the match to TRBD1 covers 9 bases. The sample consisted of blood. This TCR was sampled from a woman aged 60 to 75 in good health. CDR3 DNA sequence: TGTGCCAGCAGTGAGAGGGACAGGGTCTATGGCTACACCTTC. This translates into CASSERDRVYGYTF.